These T cell receptor beta chains were read from a single sample in a study of cytomegalovirus exposure and HLA in healthy donors. This table comes from immunoSEQ multiplex PCR, and its TCRdb copy is limited to in-frame clones, with some not included. The repertoire holds about 120,000 clones, with approximately 87% as singletons. The sequenced sample consisted of PBMCs. The receptors derive from a young man in good health and CMV-seropositive. The CDR3 runs from the conserved cysteine through the conserved F or W. Fields, in order: CDR3 length, D gene, V gene, J gene, clone size, CDR3 protein, CDR3 DNA. D genes are given only for firm matches. A clone size is listed for some rows: how often the clone was seen (once, few, many), or a class if it is expanded.

>15|-|TRBV9|TRBJ2-5|-
CASSPRGAGEETQYF
TGTGCCAGCAGCCCCCGGGGGGCGGGGGAAGAGACCCAGTACTTC
>14|TRBD1|TRBV6-6|TRBJ1-5|-
CASRGPGGHQPQHF
TGTGCCAGCAGGGGGCCAGGGGGGCATCAGCCCCAGCATTTT
>13|-|TRBV11-2|TRBJ2-7|-
CASRTTSSYEQYF
TGTGCCAGCAGGACAACAAGTTCCTACGAGCAGTACTTC
>14|TRBD2|TRBV7-7|TRBJ2-2|-
CASSPGTSHGELFF
TGTGCCAGCAGCCCGGGGACTAGCCACGGGGAGCTGTTTTTT
>15|TRBD2|TRBV6-5|TRBJ2-5|-
CASRMTSGELETQYF
TGTGCCAGCAGAATGACTAGCGGGGAGTTAGAGACCCAGTACTTC
>13|-|TRBV9|TRBJ1-1|-
CASSVEGVSEAFF
TGTGCCAGCAGCGTAGAGGGGGTTTCTGAAGCTTTCTTT
>13|TRBD1|TRBV30|TRBJ2-7|once
CAWGRDRAYEQYF
TGTGCCTGGGGACGGGACAGGGCCTACGAGCAGTACTTC
>16|TRBD2|TRBV7-9|TRBJ2-6|-
CASSLRGGSGANVLTF
TGTGCCAGCAGCTTACGGGGGGGCTCTGGGGCCAACGTCCTGACTTTC
>14|-|TRBV30|TRBJ2-1|-
CAWSVSRVVNEQFF
TGTGCCTGGAGTGTAAGCAGGGTGGTAAATGAGCAGTTCTTC
>12|-|TRBV5-4|TRBJ2-7|-
CASSLQEYEQYF
TGTGCCAGCAGCTTACAGGAATACGAGCAGTACTTC
>14|-|TRBV4-1|TRBJ2-5|-
CASSRGLAGETQYF
TGCGCCAGCAGCCGGGGACTTGCTGGGGAGACCCAGTACTTC
>10|-|TRBV20-1|TRBJ2-7|-
CSADRGGKDF
TGCAGTGCGGATAGGGGGGGGAAAGACTTC
>12|-|TRBV5-6|TRBJ2-7|-
CASSLSSGEQYF
TGTGCCAGCAGCTTGAGTAGCGGCGAGCAGTACTTC
>15|-|TRBV15|TRBJ1-1|-
CATSLPVRVGTEAFF
TGTGCCACCAGCCTTCCAGTGAGGGTGGGCACTGAAGCTTTCTTT
>18|TRBD2|TRBV25-1|TRBJ2-5|once
CASRGWGAAGGPWETQYF
TGTGCCAGCAGAGGGTGGGGAGCAGCGGGGGGGCCTTGGGAGACCCAGTACTTC
>14|-|TRBV6-5|TRBJ2-2|-
CASSRKFGSGELFF
TGTGCCAGCAGTCGAAAATTCGGGTCCGGGGAGCTGTTTTTT
>14|-|TRBV6-1|TRBJ1-3|once
CASSKGGEVNTIYF
TGTGCCAGCAGCAAAGGGGGGGAGGTAAACACCATATATTTT
>15|TRBD1|TRBV5-1|TRBJ2-4|-
CASRKSLDRENIQYF
TGCGCCAGCAGAAAATCCCTGGACAGGGAAAACATTCAGTACTTC
>16|-|TRBV7-8|TRBJ1-3|-
CASSSVVGRVRNTIYF
TGTGCCAGCAGCTCAGTGGTCGGCAGGGTTAGAAACACCATATATTTT
>14|-|TRBV9|TRBJ1-1|once
CASSTWEANTEAFF
TGTGCCAGCAGCACTTGGGAGGCGAACACTGAAGCTTTCTTT
>14|TRBD1|TRBV4-2|TRBJ2-7|-
CASSRAGGPEEQYF
TGTGCCAGCAGCCGAGCAGGGGGCCCTGAAGAGCAGTACTTC
>14|-|TRBV7-9|TRBJ1-1|-
CASSKQGRYTEAFF
TGTGCCAGCAGCAAACAGGGTCGGTACACTGAAGCTTTCTTT
>14|-|TRBV5-6|TRBJ1-5|-
CASSLEAGGQPQHF
TGTGCCAGCAGCTTGGAGGCAGGTGGACAGCCCCAGCATTTT
>15|TRBD1|TRBV10-2|TRBJ1-2|once
CASSAGRGRSYGYTF
TGCGCCAGCAGTGCCGGCAGGGGGCGGAGCTATGGCTACACCTTC
>14|-|TRBV18|TRBJ1-5|-
CASSPQGLYQPQHF
TGTGCCAGCTCACCACAGGGGTTGTATCAGCCCCAGCATTTT
>15|-|TRBV10-2|TRBJ2-5|-
CASEGQGRVGETQYF
TGCGCCAGCGAAGGGCAGGGGAGGGTCGGAGAGACCCAGTACTTC
>11|-|TRBV29-1|TRBJ1-1|-
CSGTLNTEAFF
TGCAGCGGGACATTGAACACTGAAGCTTTCTTT
>13|-|TRBV10-1|TRBJ2-5|-
CASSGNLAETQYF
TGCGCCAGCAGTGGGAACCTAGCGGAGACCCAGTACTTC
>14|TRBD1|TRBV7-8|TRBJ1-5|-
CASSSQGANQPQHF
TGTGCCAGCAGCTCACAGGGGGCTAATCAGCCCCAGCATTTT
>15|-|TRBV21-1|TRBJ2-7|-
CASSKGPGGSYEQYF
TGTGCCAGCAGCAAAGGGCCAGGGGGTTCCTACGAGCAGTACTTC
>14|TRBD1|TRBV9|TRBJ1-6|-
CASSVETGYSPLHF
TGTGCCAGCAGCGTAGAGACAGGGTATTCACCCCTCCACTTT
>16|-|TRBV5-6|TRBJ1-1|few
CASSLYRDTMNTEAFF
TGTGCCAGCAGCTTGTATAGGGACACTATGAACACTGAAGCTTTCTTT
>15|TRBD2|TRBV5-8|TRBJ2-5|-
CASSYNGGVQETQYF
TGTGCCAGCAGTTACAACGGGGGGGTACAAGAGACCCAGTACTTC
>15|-|TRBV21-1|TRBJ2-1|-
CASSKALGISGEQFF
TGTGCCAGCAGCAAAGCTCTTGGAATTAGCGGTGAGCAGTTCTTC
>14|TRBD1|TRBV28|TRBJ1-1|-
CASRNRGGNTEAFF
TGTGCCAGTCGAAACAGGGGAGGGAACACTGAAGCTTTCTTT
>13|-|TRBV30|TRBJ2-3|-
CAWSVGGTDTQYF
TGTGCCTGGAGTGTAGGAGGCACAGATACGCAGTATTTT
>14|-|TRBV14|TRBJ2-3|once
CASSPTGYTDTQYF
TGTGCCAGCAGCCCAACAGGGTATACAGATACGCAGTATTTT
>13|-|TRBV7-9|TRBJ2-1|once
CSSSPRGTVSRFF
TGTTCCAGCAGCCCCCGCGGTACCGTTTCGCGGTTCTTC
>16|-|TRBV5-1|TRBJ2-2|-
CASSLEGGAGIGELFF
TGCGCCAGCAGCTTGGAGGGGGGGGCCGGAATCGGGGAGCTGTTTTTT
>14|-|TRBV18|TRBJ2-2|-
CASSPEANTGELFF
TGTGCCAGCTCACCAGAGGCGAACACCGGGGAGCTGTTTTTT
>13|-|TRBV2|TRBJ2-3|few
CASRRTDTDTQYF
TGTGCCAGCAGACGGACAGACACAGATACGCAGTATTTT
>14|TRBD2|TRBV10-3|TRBJ2-2|-
CATGLAGGLGELFF
TGTGCCACCGGACTAGCGGGGGGGCTGGGGGAGCTGTTTTTT
>14|TRBD2|TRBV7-2|TRBJ2-3|-
CASSQAGGPDTQYF
TGTGCCAGCAGCCAGGCGGGGGGGCCAGATACGCAGTATTTT
>14|TRBD1|TRBV11-2|TRBJ1-2|-
CASSPEQGRYGYTF
TGTGCCAGCAGCCCGGAACAGGGGAGGTATGGCTACACCTTC
>14|-|TRBV5-6|TRBJ1-4|-
CASSQIATNEKLFF
TGTGCCAGCAGCCAGATTGCAACTAATGAAAAACTGTTTTTT
>13|TRBD1|TRBV2|TRBJ1-1|-
CASRGQDNTEAFF
TGTGCCAGCAGGGGACAGGATAACACTGAAGCTTTCTTT
>14|-|TRBV6-5|TRBJ2-1|-
CASRKLNFYNEQFF
TGTGCCAGCAGGAAACTAAATTTCTACAATGAGCAGTTCTTC
>15|-|TRBV28|TRBJ1-1|-
CASRRPGGIHTEAFF
TGTGCCAGCAGACGCCCTGGGGGGATTCACACTGAAGCTTTCTTT
>13|-|TRBV28|TRBJ2-2|-
CASSFRGTGELFF
TGTGCCAGCAGTTTCCGGGGGACCGGGGAGCTGTTTTTT
>15|-|TRBV27|TRBJ2-2|-
CASSLGQPNTGELFF
TGTGCCAGCAGTTTAGGACAGCCGAACACCGGGGAGCTGTTTTTT
>14|-|TRBV5-6|TRBJ2-3|once
CASTPVWGQDTQYF
TGTGCCAGCACCCCCGTCTGGGGCCAAGATACGCAGTATTTT
>15|TRBD2|TRBV9|TRBJ2-5|-
CASSAEGGGQETQYF
TGTGCCAGCAGCGCCGAGGGCGGGGGTCAAGAGACCCAGTACTTC
>12|-|TRBV19|TRBJ1-6|-
CASSWGPSPLHF
TGTGCCAGTAGTTGGGGGCCATCACCCCTCCACTTT
>13|-|TRBV30|TRBJ2-7|-
CALNRAYSYEQYF
TGTGCCTTGAACAGGGCCTACTCCTACGAGCAGTACTTC
>15|TRBD1|TRBV19|TRBJ1-6|-
CASSTGTGPNSPLHF
TGTGCCAGTAGTACCGGGACAGGGCCTAATTCACCCCTCCACTTT
>14|-|TRBV11-2|TRBJ1-1|-
CASSSVALNTEAFF
TGTGCCAGCAGCTCGGTCGCTCTCAACACTGAAGCTTTCTTT
>15|TRBD2|TRBV6-6|TRBJ2-5|few
CASSPQSGGGETQYF
TGTGCCAGCAGTCCCCAGAGCGGGGGGGGAGAGACCCAGTACTTC
>16|TRBD1|TRBV9|TRBJ2-5|-
CASSAPPGQGSETQYF
TGTGCCAGCAGTGCTCCTCCGGGACAGGGGTCGGAGACCCAGTACTTC
>13|-|TRBV5-6|TRBJ1-5|-
CASSSVVIGAQHF
TGTGCCAGCAGCTCAGTGGTAATAGGGGCCCAGCATTTT
>14|TRBD1|TRBV4-1|TRBJ2-7|-
CASSQVGQGYEQYF
TGCGCCAGCAGCCAAGTGGGACAGGGGTACGAGCAGTACTTC